This T cell receptor beta chain was recovered during a study of OX40 agonist ivuxolimab in advanced cancers. About the research overall: Dose-escalation cases comprised hepatocellular carcinoma, melanoma, renal cell or head and neck cancer. Averaging about 60 years in age, with a range of about 23 to 90, the cohort was around 83% male.

Measured with immunoSEQ multiplex PCR; TCRdb has only the in-frame clones, and not every one. This table holds approximately 65,000 clones, more than 75% found once. CDR3 size: 15 residues. The junction had 6 bases not matched to a gene; V was cut back by 4 bases and J by 0 bases. Germline V gene sequence: CDR1 SGHRS, CDR2 YFSETQ. The receptor was derived from an adult with an advanced solid tumor such as melanoma, head and neck, liver or kidney cancer. The sequencing here drew on CD4+ or CD8+ T cells sorted from blood, taken in a trial of the OX40 agonist ivuxolimab. The chain joins TRBV5-1 to TRBJ1-1; TRBD1 matches 7 bases. The CDR3 here is CASSHGTAMNTEAFF. In DNA form, the CDR3 reads TGCGCCAGCAGCCATGGGACAGCTATGAACACTGAAGCTTTCTTT.